This TCR beta chain is drawn from a study of OX40 agonist ivuxolimab in advanced cancers. Study background: Treatment of patients was with ivuxolimab, an agonistic anti-OX40 (CD134) antibody. Three partial responders included one hepatocellular carcinoma patient and two cutaneous melanoma patients.

The method was immunoSEQ multiplex PCR; TCRdb's version includes in-frame clones alone and lacks a portion of them. The sample yields around 70,000 clones, just over 85% seen once. Study-wide points: Expansion of clones was among the lowest in partial responders at 0.1-3.0 mg/kg. Nonresponders included some who also had low normalized T-cell clonal expansion.

V shed 5 bases and J 6 bases; nucleotides not matched to a gene: 5. Germline V gene data show CDR1 as SNHLY and CDR2 as FYNNEI. This CDR3 comprises 13 residues. With regard to this clone: Its cognate antigen is unknown.

This TCR was sampled from an adult with an advanced solid tumor such as melanoma, head and neck, liver or kidney cancer. This chain links TRBV2 with TRBJ2-7, with 9 bases identical to TRBD1. The specimen was CD4+ or CD8+ T cells sorted from blood, collected in a trial of the OX40 agonist ivuxolimab. CDR3 sequence reads: CASSRDRASEQYF. In nucleotides, the CDR3 is TGTGCCAGCAGTCGGGACAGGGCCAGCGAGCAGTACTTC. Looking up the rest from reference TRBV2 and TRBJ2-7 gives the full variable domain: EPEVTQTPSHQVTQMGQEVILRCVPISNHLYFYWYRQILGQKVEFLVSFYNNEISEKSEIFDDQFSVERPDGSNFTLKIRSTKLEDSAMYFCASSRDRASEQYFGPGTRLTVT.